Listed below are T cell receptor beta chains from one sample, sequenced in a study of metastatic and nonmetastatic thyroid tumors. MiXCR re-clonotyped the PCR reads for TCRdb. The sample has 85,000 to 95,000 clones; 14% to 15% are singletons. The sample taken for sequencing was blood. The receptor source for this set is a female donor with papillary thyroid cancer or a benign thyroid nodule (not recorded which). Some clones in this sample may be carry-over from other donors' samples. Each CDR3 is given with its conserved first and last residue. D genes are given only for firm matches. Size tells how often a clone was seen (once, few, many) or the class of an expanded clone, and some rows leave it out.

len,j_gene,abundance,d_gene,v_gene,CDR3aa,CDR3nt
13,TRBJ2-2,many,NA,TRBV29-1,CSVAGTSTGELFF,TGCAGCGTTGCCGGGACAAGCACCGGGGAGCTGTTTTTT
14,TRBJ2-1,many,TRBD1,TRBV3-1,CASSILQTGSEQFF,TGTGCCAGCTCGATCCTACAGACAGGGAGTGAGCAGTTCTTC
15,TRBJ2-1,many,TRBD2,TRBV27,CASSLRPAGYNEQFF,TGTGCCAGCAGTTTACGGCCAGCGGGGTACAATGAGCAGTTCTTC
15,TRBJ2-5,many,NA,TRBV6-1,CASSQTRTVHWTQYF,TGTGCCAGCAGTCAAACCCGGACGGTACATTGGACCCAGTACTTC
14,TRBJ1-2,many,NA,TRBV28,CASSFWTSVDGYTF,TGTGCCAGCAGTTTCTGGACTTCAGTGGATGGCTACACCTTC
16,TRBJ2-7,NA,NA,TRBV20-1,CSARDLTQGDFGEQYF,TGCAGTGCTAGAGATCTGACCCAAGGGGACTTTGGCGAGCAGTACTTC
13,TRBJ1-4,few,TRBD1,TRBV4-1,CASSRGTGEKLFF,TGCGCCAGCAGCCGAGGGACAGGTGAAAAACTGTTTTTT
14,TRBJ2-1,NA,NA,TRBV20-1,CSASPGSYEHEQFF,TGCAGTGCTAGCCCGGGGTCCTACGAACATGAGCAGTTCTTC
16,TRBJ1-4,many,TRBD1,TRBV19,CASSPDRGFKNEKLFF,TGTGCCAGTAGTCCTGACAGGGGATTTAAAAATGAAAAACTGTTTTTT
17,TRBJ1-1,many,NA,TRBV19,CASSSSADRRLNTEAFF,TGTGCCAGTAGTTCCAGCGCGGACAGAAGGTTGAACACTGAAGCTTTCTTT
14,TRBJ2-1,NA,NA,TRBV6-1,CASRESGRVNEQFF,TGTGCCAGCAGGGAGAGTGGGCGGGTTAATGAGCAGTTCTTC
13,TRBJ1-6,many,NA,TRBV7-9,CASRGTPNSPLHF,TGTGCCAGCCGCGGGACGCCCAATTCACCCCTCCACTTT
16,TRBJ2-3,many,NA,TRBV4-2,CASSQDWGASGDTQYF,TGTGCCAGCAGCCAAGATTGGGGGGCCTCTGGAGATACGCAGTATTTT
13,TRBJ2-3,many,TRBD2,TRBV6-1,CATREGNTDTQYF,TGTGCCACCAGGGAGGGGAACACAGATACGCAGTATTTT
13,TRBJ2-7,many,TRBD1,TRBV6-2/TRBV6-3,CAARTGGQYEQYF,TGTGCCGCAAGGACAGGGGGCCAGTACGAGCAGTACTTC